A selection of T cell receptor beta chains follows, all from one sample in a study of cytomegalovirus exposure and HLA in healthy donors. TCRdb's table, derived via immunoSEQ multiplex PCR, lists solely in-frame clones and lacks some. This sample yields roughly 150,000 clones, of which about 80% are seen a single time; 5.5% to 6% belongs to the top ten. Source material: PBMCs. Receptor source: a man aged 25-40 years in good health and CMV-seropositive. CDR3s include the opening cysteine and the closing phenylalanine or tryptophan. A D gene is named only where the DNA matches it firmly. Clone size is stated in some rows and not others, as once, few, many or a class when expanded.

TRBV27	TRBJ2-2	TRBD2	NA	TGTGCCAGCAGTTTATTGTTGCGGGAGGGAACCGGGGAGCTGTTTTTT	CASSLLLREGTGELFF
TRBV21-1	TRBJ1-5	NA	NA	TGTGCCAGCAGCAAAAGACAGGGGTATAGCAATCAGCCCCAGCATTTT	CASSKRQGYSNQPQHF
TRBV2	TRBJ2-1	TRBD2	NA	TGTGCCAGCAGTCCACTCCCGACTAGCGGGAGGGCCTTGAATGAGCAGTTCTTC	CASSPLPTSGRALNEQFF
TRBV28	TRBJ2-3	NA	NA	TGTGCCAGCAGTCCGACTGGGAGTGTCACAGATACGCAGTATTTT	CASSPTGSVTDTQYF
TRBV5-1	TRBJ2-7	NA	NA	TGCGCCAGCAGCCGGACCGCTACAGGGACCTACGAGCAGTACTTC	CASSRTATGTYEQYF
TRBV27	TRBJ2-3	TRBD2	NA	TGTGCCAGCAGCCCAGTGGGACTAAGCACAGATACGCAGTATTTT	CASSPVGLSTDTQYF
TRBV30	TRBJ2-1	NA	NA	TGTGCCTGGAGTGTACTCAACTATGAGCAGTTCTTC	CAWSVLNYEQFF
TRBV13	TRBJ2-4	TRBD2	NA	TGTGCCAGCAGCTTGGGACTAGCGGGAGACATAGAAAACAGTCAGTACTTC	CASSLGLAGDIENSQYF
TRBV2	TRBJ1-1	NA	NA	TGTGCCAGCAGGCCAGGGGTGAACACTGAAGCTTTCTTT	CASRPGVNTEAFF
TRBV18	TRBJ2-7	NA	NA	TGTGCCAGCTCCCCCCTGCGATCGTCCGAGCAGTACTTC	CASSPLRSSEQYF
TRBV2	TRBJ2-3	TRBD1	NA	TGTGCCAGCAGAAGGGGAGACAGGGTGCATGTAGATACGCAGTATTTT	CASRRGDRVHVDTQYF
TRBV30	TRBJ2-7	NA	NA	TGTGCCTGGAGCGGGACCGGGGGTTACGAGCAGTACTTC	CAWSGTGGYEQYF
TRBV29-1	TRBJ2-7	NA	NA	TGCAGCGTTGCCACTTCGTTACGGGGCGAGCAGTACTTC	CSVATSLRGEQYF
TRBV28	TRBJ1-3	NA	NA	TGTGCCAGCGGGGTCTCGGGGAACACCATATATTTT	CASGVSGNTIYF
TRBV30	TRBJ1-1	NA	NA	TGTGCCTGGGCAGGGTATACCGGGGGCACTGAAGCTTTCTTT	CAWAGYTGGTEAFF
TRBV13	TRBJ2-3	TRBD2	NA	TGTGCCAGCAGCCGAGGGGCGGTAGCGGGGGGGCTTACAGATACGCAGTATTTT	CASSRGAVAGGLTDTQYF
TRBV19	TRBJ1-1	NA	once	TGTGCCAGTAGTTTTTCGGCAGCGCGCACTGAAGCTTTCTTT	CASSFSAARTEAFF
TRBV27	TRBJ1-1	NA	NA	TGTGCCAGCAGACAGAACACTGAAGCTTTCTTT	CASRQNTEAFF
TRBV9	TRBJ2-3	TRBD2	NA	TGTGCCAGCAGCACCGGGACTAGCGGGGGGACGCAGTATTTT	CASSTGTSGGTQYF
TRBV27	TRBJ1-2	TRBD1	NA	TGTGCCAGCAGTTTAAATCTACCAGGGGGGATCTATGGCTACACCTTC	CASSLNLPGGIYGYTF
TRBV30	TRBJ1-1	NA	NA	TGTGCCTGGAGTCTTTGGAACACTGAAGCTTTCTTT	CAWSLWNTEAFF